The sample holds a few counts of the clone carrying this T cell receptor beta chain. Trimming cost V 4 bases and J 1 base, with 11 bases left between them. Germline lookup yields CDR1 MGHRA and CDR2 YSYEKL. CDR3 length equals 15 residues. MiXCR was run by TCRdb on the 5' RACE reads, yielding one entry per CDR3 protein. This sample yields around 370,000 distinct CDR3 sequences, of which approximately 10% are seen a single time; more than 8% belongs to the top ten. These data belong to a study of identical twins. The clonotype originates from a woman aged 50 to 65 in good health. The rearrangement links TRBV4-1 to TRBJ1-5, with D uncertain. The source material was naive T cells sorted from blood. This CDR3 reads CASSLLQESNQPQHF. The CDR3 DNA reads TGCGCCAGCAGCCTCCTGCAGGAGAGCAATCAGCCCCAGCATTTT.